These 22 T cell receptor beta chains were sequenced from one sample in a study of T cells expressing NK-cell markers. TCRdb reprocessed the 5' RACE reads and stores each CDR3 protein as one record, lacking DNA. In total, the table holds around 110,000 distinct CDR3 sequences. Sequenced sample: blood T cells: a sorted CD56 or NKG2C T cell subset, CD4+ or CD8+ T cells, or bulk PBMC T cells (not recorded which). These receptors were taken from a woman aged 18 to 75 in good health.

The chain employs TRBV5-1 and TRBJ2-1; TCRdb selects TRBD1, and the lack of DNA leaves this call unchecked. Germline-derived CDR1 and CDR2 are SGHRS and YFSETQ. This CDR3 is built from 15 residues. This chain's CDR3 is CASMTGTGSYNEQFF.

V and J are TRBV11-2 and TRBJ1-1. The CDR3 runs to 14 residues. CDR1 and CDR2 from the germline V gene are SGHAT and FQNNGV. The CDR3 here is CASSLGTQITEAFF.

The chain links TRBV11-2 to TRBJ2-1. Germline V gene lookup returns CDR1 SGHAT and CDR2 FQNNGV. The CDR3 contains 16 residues. CDR3 sequence reads: CASSLVAVSSYNEQFF.

The V and J genes are TRBV10-3 and TRBJ2-7; the D gene TCRdb calls, TRBD1, cannot be checked with no DNA. Germline-derived CDR1 and CDR2 are ENHRY and SYGVKD. This CDR3 region has 15 residues. The CDR3 here is CAISESGDRTYEQYF.

The chain carries TRBV5-5 and TRBJ1-3. The CDR3 is made up of 15 amino acids. In germline, CDR1 is SGHKS, CDR2 YYEKEE (reference sequence). This CDR3 is CASSLAQSTGNTIYF.

J is TRBJ2-1 and V is TRBV7-8; TCRdb returns TRBD2, unconfirmable since there is no DNA. The length of the CDR3 is 17 residues. The germline CDR1 and CDR2 sequences are SGHVS and FQNEAQ. The CDR3 is CASSASPGTSDHNEQFF.

The V call is TRBV5-1, the J call TRBJ1-2. The length of the CDR3 is 13 residues. Looked up from germline, CDR1 is SGHRS and CDR2 is YFSETQ. This CDR3 is CASSLGANYGYTF.

The chain combines TRBV12-3 or TRBV12-4 with TRBJ2-3. This CDR3 has 14 amino acids. The CDR3 reads CASSSHWGTDTQYF.

This chain uses TRBV28 with TRBJ2-5; the TRBD1 assignment by TCRdb is unverifiable without DNA. This CDR3 spans 15 amino acids. Germline-derived CDR1 and CDR2 are MDHEN and SYDVKM. CDR3 in amino acids: CASNPQGLTKETQYF.

J is TRBJ2-1 and V is TRBV29-1. The length of the CDR3 is 14 residues. Germline V gene lookup returns CDR1 SQVTM and CDR2 ANQGSEA. The CDR3 reads CSVVAILNYNEQFF.

The CDR3 loop is CASSQGAGGNYGYTF. The chain couples TRBV4-3 to TRBJ1-2; TCRdb's D call, TRBD1, is unchecked because there is no DNA. The CDR3 runs to 15 residues. Germline assignment: CDR1 LGHNA and CDR2 YSLEER.

The CDR3 loop reads CASSPGLADYEQYF. This sequence joins TRBV13 and TRBJ2-7; as DNA is missing, the TRBD2 call by TCRdb cannot be tested. The CDR3 length is 14 residues. CDR1 is PRHDT and CDR2 is FYEKMQ in the germline V gene (reference sequence).

The chain couples TRBV7-2 to TRBJ2-1; no DNA is available, so the TRBD2 call from TCRdb remains unchecked. Germline CDR1 is SGHTA and CDR2 is FQGNSA. The CDR3 extends over 16 amino acids. CDR3 sequence: CASSFTGLAGYNEQFF.

The chain uses TRBV19 and TRBJ2-1. CDR1 and CDR2 (germline): LNHDA, SQIVND (reference sequence). There are 13 residues in the CDR3. CDR3 amino acids: CASSIGGFNEQFF.

This rearrangement joins TRBV7-9 to TRBJ2-1; the D call from TCRdb, TRBD1, cannot be confirmed without DNA. Per germline, CDR1 SEHNR and CDR2 FQNEAQ (reference sequence). This CDR3 contains 14 residues. CDR3 region: CASSLLQGYNEQFF.

CDR3 loop: CASGTQWEQFF. The chain uses TRBV2 and TRBJ2-1; there is no DNA to check the TCRdb D call of TRBD1. The germline V gene encodes CDR1 SNHLY and CDR2 FYNNEI. CDR3 length: 11 amino acids. Full variable domain (missing parts from reference TRBV2 and TRBJ2-1): EPEVTQTPSHQVTQMGQEVILRCVPISNHLYFYWYRQILGQKVEFLVSFYNNEISEKSEIFDDQFSVERPDGSNFTLKIRSTKLEDSAMYFCASGTQWEQFFGPGTRLTVL.

V and J are TRBV29-1 and TRBJ2-7; with no DNA, the TCRdb D assignment of TRBD2 cannot be verified. Germline V gene data show CDR1 as SQVTM and CDR2 as ANQGSEA. CDR3 size: 14 residues. CDR3 residues: CSVESGAPSYEQYF.

V is TRBV4-3 and J is TRBJ1-3; the D call of TRBD1 rests on TCRdb alone, since no DNA is present to check it. The CDR3 is made up of 15 amino acids. CDR1 is LGHNA and CDR2 is YSLEER in the germline V gene. CDR3 protein: CASSQGTPPGNTIYF.

V gene TRBV20-1 combines with J gene TRBJ1-6; TCRdb's assignment of TRBD1 cannot be checked, as there is no DNA. From germline, CDR1 is DFQATT and CDR2 SNEGSKA (reference sequence). The CDR3 is 13 amino acids. The CDR3 loop reads CSRGNRVRSPLHF.

The J gene is TRBJ2-7, the V gene TRBV6-1; the TRBD2 assignment by TCRdb is unverifiable without DNA. The germline CDR1 and CDR2 sequences are MNHNS and SASEGT. This CDR3 is 15 amino acids long. The CDR3 sequence is CASSDQVADHYEQYF.

This sequence joins TRBV6-2 or TRBV6-3 and TRBJ2-7; TCRdb indicates TRBD2, and absent DNA this call remains unverified. Germline V lookup: CDR1 MNHEY, CDR2 SVGEGT. This CDR3 region has 13 residues. CDR3 in amino acids: CASRTSELYEQYF.

The CDR3 protein is CASSFRGTEQETQYF. The chain combines TRBV28 with TRBJ2-5; no DNA is available, so the TRBD1 call from TCRdb remains unchecked. The CDR3 contains 15 residues. Looked up from germline, CDR1 is MDHEN and CDR2 is SYDVKM.